What follows describes a single TCR beta chain. This sample was included in a study of blood T cell repertoires in COVID-19. Study-level information: Samples representing acute and convalescent COVID-19 were sourced from the United States, Italy and Spain. The analysed material was cDNA or gDNA that came from T cells, B-cell-depleted T cells, or PBMCs.

This CDR3 comprises 14 residues. V lost 5 bases and J lost 4, with 11 bases in between. The germline gives CDR1 SGHVS, CDR2 FQNEAQ. Per the study methods: For nucleated cells, counts were estimated from reference gene primer amplification. TCRdb's copy holds only in-frame clones and misses some; the assay was immunoSEQ multiplex PCR. The V and J calls and the clone size are those of that table, but D and trimming were determined from the DNA. This table has around 100,000 clones, around nine tenths appearing once. V and J are TRBV7-8 and TRBJ1-4; maybe TRBD1 (6 bases). This clonotype originated in a man aged 50-59 years with active or convalescent COVID-19. Sequencing used peripheral blood. The CDR3 region has the DNA TGTGCCAGCAGCCTACAGGGTTTTAATGAAAAACTGTTTTTT. This gives the protein CASSLQGFNEKLFF.